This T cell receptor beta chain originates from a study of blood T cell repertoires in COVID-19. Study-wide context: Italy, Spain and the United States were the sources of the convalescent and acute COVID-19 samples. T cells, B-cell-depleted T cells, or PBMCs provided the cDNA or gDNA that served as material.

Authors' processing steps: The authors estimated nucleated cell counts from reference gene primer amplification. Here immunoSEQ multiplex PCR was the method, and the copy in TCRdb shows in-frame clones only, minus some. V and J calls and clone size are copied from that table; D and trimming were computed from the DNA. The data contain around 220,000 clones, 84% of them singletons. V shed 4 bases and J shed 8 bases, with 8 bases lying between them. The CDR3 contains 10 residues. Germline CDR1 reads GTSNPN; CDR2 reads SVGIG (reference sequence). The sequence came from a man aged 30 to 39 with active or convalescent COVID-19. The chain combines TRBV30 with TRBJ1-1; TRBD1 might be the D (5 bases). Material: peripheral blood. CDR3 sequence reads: CAWISGEAFF. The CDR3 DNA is TGTGCCTGGATCTCAGGGGAAGCTTTCTTT.